The clone carrying this TCR beta chain was counted ten times or more. What it recognizes is unknown. The source of the sample is a study of T cells in Graves' hyperthyroidism and ophthalmopathy. The study, taken as a whole, reports: Most thyroid clonotypes that were expanded above 0.001 also turned up in blood.

Diagnostic decisions used clinical symptoms, serum thyroxine and TRAb, thyroid ultrasound and orbital computed tomography. TCR beta CDR3 sequences were amplified from RNA transcripts. RT-PCR in the first round (using the HTBI primer set) targeted the TCR CDR3. TCRdb re-called the multiplex PCR reads with MiXCR, one entry per CDR3 protein. The table records more than 500,000 distinct CDR3 sequences, just over 45% of them present only once. The CDR3 extends over 14 amino acids. V lost 3 bases, J lost 2 bases, and 5 bases stayed unmatched. Per the germline V gene, CDR1 is SGHRS and CDR2 is YFSETQ. The chain joins TRBV5-1 to TRBJ2-7; 7 nucleotides line up with TRBD2. The origin of this receptor is an adult woman with Graves' disease, either hyperthyroidism or ophthalmopathy (not recorded which). The sequenced sample was peripheral blood or thyroid tissue (not recorded which). The CDR3 DNA reads as TGCGCCAGCAGCTCCGTGGCGGGAGCCTACGAGCAGTACTTC. Its protein is CASSSVAGAYEQYF. The variable domain in full, completed from reference TRBV5-1 and TRBJ2-7, reads KAGVTQTPRYLIKTRGQQVTLSCSPISGHRSVSWYQQTPGQGLQFLFEYFSETQRNKGNFPGRFSGRQFSNSRSEMNVSTLELGDSALYLCASSSVAGAYEQYFGPGTRLTVT.